A selection of T cell receptor beta chains follows, all from one sample in a study of T cells after yellow fever vaccination. TCRdb redid the calling of the 5' RACE reads with MiXCR, one entry per CDR3 protein. The repertoire holds 500,000 to 650,000 distinct CDR3 sequences, with roughly an eighth as singletons. This specimen was PBMCs, taken on the day of the yellow fever booster vaccination. The receptors originated from a young man who received the YFV17D yellow fever vaccine. CDR3s include the opening cysteine and the closing phenylalanine or tryptophan.

length	V	J	CDR3
18	TRBV5-1	TRBJ2-5	CASSSGTSGRSGQETQYF
13	TRBV24-1	TRBJ2-5	CATSPGREETQYF
14	TRBV12-3/TRBV12-4	TRBJ2-1	CASTLGTAYNEQFF
13	TRBV29-1	TRBJ2-1	CSVERAQNHEQFF
14	TRBV7-2	TRBJ2-7	CASSYWDEAYEQYF
12	TRBV5-5	TRBJ2-2	CASRERTGELFF
12	TRBV14	TRBJ2-7	CASKASSTEQYF
15	TRBV5-1	TRBJ2-7	CASSLGVSGTYEQYF
13	TRBV7-2	TRBJ2-1	CASSLSRREEQFF
14	TRBV5-5	TRBJ2-7	CASSLPGTSNAQYF
16	TRBV10-1	TRBJ2-2	CASSPNSGANTGELFF
21	TRBV10-3	TRBJ2-6	CAISDNDREASGSSGANVLTF
14	TRBV5-4	TRBJ2-3	CASRVDQGTDTQYF
12	TRBV19	TRBJ2-1	CASSIAYSEQFF
16	TRBV6-2/TRBV6-3	TRBJ1-4	CASSLGGFTTNEKLFF
17	TRBV10-2	TRBJ2-3	CASSGSGVAGPTDTQYF
13	TRBV20-1	TRBJ2-2	CSAIQGATGELFF
16	TRBV28	.	CASSPLHGGGNQPQYF
15	TRBV12-3/TRBV12-4	TRBJ2-1	CASSLSRSKRNEQFF